This T cell receptor beta chain originates from a study of OX40 agonist ivuxolimab in advanced cancers. Study-level information: While on treatment, patients had intravenous ivuxolimab at 0.01 to 10 mg/kg every 2 weeks. Age averaged 60 years (range about 23 to 85), and roughly 80% were male. General observations from the study: Patients who responded partially at 0.1-3.0 mg/kg showed clonal expansion ranking among the lowest. On average, a greater number of expanded clones characterised CD8+ T cells relative to CD4+.

This clone was recorded a few times. Its antigen is undetermined. Libraries were prepared by immunoSEQ multiplex PCR; TCRdb keeps only in-frame clonotypes and omits some of them. The sample includes fewer than 90,000 clones, 86% of them seen just once. The source was CD4+ or CD8+ T cells sorted from blood, collected in a trial of the OX40 agonist ivuxolimab. This receptor was taken from an adult with an advanced solid tumor such as melanoma, head and neck, liver or kidney cancer.

CDR3 DNA: TGTGCCAGCAGTTACTCCAGGGGTGGGGACGTGGACGGCTACACCTTC. This codes for CASSYSRGGDVDGYTF. The chain joins TRBV6-5 to TRBJ1-2, with a possible D match to TRBD1 (6 bases). This CDR3 spans 16 amino acids. V lost 0 bases and J 8 bases, leaving 19 bases between the germline ends. Germline CDR1 reads MNHEY; CDR2 reads SVGAGI.